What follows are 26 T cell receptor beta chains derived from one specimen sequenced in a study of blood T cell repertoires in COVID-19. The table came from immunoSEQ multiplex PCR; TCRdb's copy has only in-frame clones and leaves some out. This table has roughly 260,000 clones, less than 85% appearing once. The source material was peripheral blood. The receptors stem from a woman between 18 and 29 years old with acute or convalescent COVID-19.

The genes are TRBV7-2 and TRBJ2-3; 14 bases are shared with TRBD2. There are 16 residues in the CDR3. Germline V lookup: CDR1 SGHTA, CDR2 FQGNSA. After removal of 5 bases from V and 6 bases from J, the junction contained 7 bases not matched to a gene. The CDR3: CASSPRLAGGPDTQYF. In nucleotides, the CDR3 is TGTGCCAGCAGCCCCAGACTAGCGGGAGGGCCGGATACGCAGTATTTT.

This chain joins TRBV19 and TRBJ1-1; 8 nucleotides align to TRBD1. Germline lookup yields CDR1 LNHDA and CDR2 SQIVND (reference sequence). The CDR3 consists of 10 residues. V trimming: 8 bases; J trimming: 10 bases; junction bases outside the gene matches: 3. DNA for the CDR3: TGTGCCAGTGCCAGGGGGCGAGCTTTCTTT. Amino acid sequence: CASARGRAFF. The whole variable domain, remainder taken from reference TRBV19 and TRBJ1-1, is DGGITQSPKYLFRKEGQNVTLSCEQNLNHDAMYWYRQDPGQGLRLIYYSQIVNDFQKGDIAEGYSVSREKKESFPLTVTSAQKNPTAFYLCASARGRAFFGQGTRLTVV.

The CDR3 nucleotides read TGTGCCTGGAGTGGAGGCCCCGCGGCTAATGAAAAACTGTTTTTT. This gives the protein CAWSGGPAANEKLFF. This chain links TRBV30 with TRBJ1-4; the D is unclear. The CDR3 is 15 amino acids. Trimming shortened V by 1 base and J by 3 bases, and 12 bases separated the two germline ends. CDR1 GTSNPN and CDR2 SVGIG come from the germline V gene (reference sequence).

CDR3 DNA: TGTGCCAGCAGTTCGGGACTAGAGTACAATGAGCAGTTCTTC. Its translation is CASSSGLEYNEQFF. J is TRBJ2-1 and V is TRBV27; TRBD2 matches at 8 bases. Looked up from germline, CDR1 is MNHEY and CDR2 is SMNVEV (reference sequence). The junction had 3 bases not matched to a gene; V was cut back by 4 bases and J by 4 bases. The CDR3 extends over 14 amino acids.

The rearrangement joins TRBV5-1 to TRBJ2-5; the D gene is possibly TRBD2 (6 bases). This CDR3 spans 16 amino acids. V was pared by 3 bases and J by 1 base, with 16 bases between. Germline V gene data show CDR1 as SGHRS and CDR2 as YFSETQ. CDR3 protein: CASSSGKTSSQETQYF. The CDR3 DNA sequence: TGCGCCAGCAGCTCGGGCAAGACTAGTTCCCAAGAGACCCAGTACTTC.

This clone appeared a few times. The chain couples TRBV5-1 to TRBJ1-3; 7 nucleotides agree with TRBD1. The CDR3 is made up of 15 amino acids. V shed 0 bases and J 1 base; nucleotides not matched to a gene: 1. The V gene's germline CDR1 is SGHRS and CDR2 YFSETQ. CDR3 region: CASSLAQGSGNTIYF. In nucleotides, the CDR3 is TGCGCCAGCAGCTTGGCACAGGGGTCTGGAAACACCATATATTTT.

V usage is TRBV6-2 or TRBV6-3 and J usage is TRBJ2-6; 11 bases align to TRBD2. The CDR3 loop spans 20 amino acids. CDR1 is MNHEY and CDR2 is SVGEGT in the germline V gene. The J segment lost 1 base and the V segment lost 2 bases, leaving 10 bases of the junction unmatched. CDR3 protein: CASSYVLGLAVVSGANVLTF. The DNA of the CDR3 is TGTGCCAGCAGTTACGTCTTGGGACTAGCGGTCGTGTCTGGGGCCAACGTCCTGACTTTC.

CDR3 loop: CASSFWAGGYQPQHF. The CDR3 DNA follows: TGTGCCAGCAGCTTTTGGGCAGGGGGGTATCAGCCCCAGCATTTT. This sequence joins TRBV5-4 and TRBJ1-5; TRBD1 matches 7 bases. This CDR3 is built from 15 residues. The germline gives CDR1 SGHNT, CDR2 YYREEE (reference sequence). V shed 2 bases, J shed 5 bases, and the junction held 7 bases outside the gene matches.

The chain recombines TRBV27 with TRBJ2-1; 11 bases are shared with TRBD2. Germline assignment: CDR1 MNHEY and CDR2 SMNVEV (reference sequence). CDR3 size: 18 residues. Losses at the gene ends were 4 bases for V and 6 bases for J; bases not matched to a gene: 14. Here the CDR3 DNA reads TGTGCCAGCAGTTCCAGGGGTAGCGGGAGGGCAAGGAGCAATGAGCAGTTCTTC. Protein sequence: CASSSRGSGRARSNEQFF.

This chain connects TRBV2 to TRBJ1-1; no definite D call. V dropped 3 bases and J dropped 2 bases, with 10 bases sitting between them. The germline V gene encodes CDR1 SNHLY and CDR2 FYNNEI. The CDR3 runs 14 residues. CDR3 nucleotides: TGTGCCAGCAGTGACACAGATACTAACACTGAAGCTTTCTTT. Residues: CASSDTDTNTEAFF.

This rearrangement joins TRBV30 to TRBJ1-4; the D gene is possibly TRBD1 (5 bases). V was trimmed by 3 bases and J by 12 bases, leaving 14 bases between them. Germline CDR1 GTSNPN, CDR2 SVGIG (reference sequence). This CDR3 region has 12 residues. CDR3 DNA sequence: TGTGCCTGGAGGGAGGGGCAGGGACAACTGTTTTTT. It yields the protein CAWREGQGQLFF.

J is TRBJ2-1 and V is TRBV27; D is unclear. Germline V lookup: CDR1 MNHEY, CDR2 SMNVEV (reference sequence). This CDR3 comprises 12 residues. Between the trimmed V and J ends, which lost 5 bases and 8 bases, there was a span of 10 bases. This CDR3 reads CASSPSLYEQFF. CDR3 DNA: TGTGCCAGCAGTCCCAGTTTATATGAGCAGTTCTTC.

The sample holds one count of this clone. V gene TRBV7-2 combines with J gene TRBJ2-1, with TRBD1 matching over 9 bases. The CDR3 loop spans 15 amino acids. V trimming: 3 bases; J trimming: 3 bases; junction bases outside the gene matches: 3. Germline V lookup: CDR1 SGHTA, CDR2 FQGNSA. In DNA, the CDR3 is TGTGCCAGCAGCTTCGGACAGGGGAACTACAATGAGCAGTTCTTC. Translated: CASSFGQGNYNEQFF.

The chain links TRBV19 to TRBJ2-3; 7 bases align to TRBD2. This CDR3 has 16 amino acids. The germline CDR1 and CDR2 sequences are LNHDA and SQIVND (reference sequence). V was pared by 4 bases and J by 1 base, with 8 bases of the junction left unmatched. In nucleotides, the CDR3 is TGTGCCAGTAGTAACCCAAGGCGGGAGCGCACAGATACGCAGTATTTT. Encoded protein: CASSNPRRERTDTQYF.

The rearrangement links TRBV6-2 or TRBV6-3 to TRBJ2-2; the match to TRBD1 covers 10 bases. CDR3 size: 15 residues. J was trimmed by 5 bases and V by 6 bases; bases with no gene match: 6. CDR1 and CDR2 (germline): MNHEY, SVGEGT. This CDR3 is CASSRDRGMTGELFF. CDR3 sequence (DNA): TGTGCCAGCAGCCGGGACAGGGGAATGACCGGGGAGCTGTTTTTT.

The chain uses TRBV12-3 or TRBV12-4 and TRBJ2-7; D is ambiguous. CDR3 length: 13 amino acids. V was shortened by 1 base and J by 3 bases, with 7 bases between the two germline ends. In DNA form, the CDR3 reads TGTGCCAGCAGTTTAGTTAGTGTCTACGAGCAGTACTTC. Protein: CASSLVSVYEQYF.

CDR3 sequence reads: CASSVGRDGPDTEAFF. DNA of the CDR3: TGTGCCAGCAGTGTAGGCAGGGATGGTCCTGACACTGAAGCTTTCTTT. The gene calls are TRBV6-1 and TRBJ1-1, with D possibly being TRBD1 (5 bases). This CDR3 region has 16 residues. Trimming cost V 4 bases and J 3 bases, with 18 bases left between them. Germline V CDR1 and CDR2: MNHNS, SASEGT.

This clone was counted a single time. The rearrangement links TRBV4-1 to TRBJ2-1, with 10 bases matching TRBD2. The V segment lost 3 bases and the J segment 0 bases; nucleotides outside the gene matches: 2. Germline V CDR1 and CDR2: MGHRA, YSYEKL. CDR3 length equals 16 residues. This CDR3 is CASSHPSGSSYNEQFF. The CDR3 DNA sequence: TGCGCCAGCAGCCACCCTAGCGGGAGCTCCTACAATGAGCAGTTCTTC.

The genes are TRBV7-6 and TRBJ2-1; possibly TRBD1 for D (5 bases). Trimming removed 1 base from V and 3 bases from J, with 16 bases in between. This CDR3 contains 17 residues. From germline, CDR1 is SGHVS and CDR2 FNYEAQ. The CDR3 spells CASSLVYRSKRYNEQFF. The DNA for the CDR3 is TGTGCCAGCAGCTTAGTTTACAGGAGTAAACGCTACAATGAGCAGTTCTTC. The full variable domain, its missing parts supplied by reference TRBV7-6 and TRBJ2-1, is GAGVSQSPRYKVTKRGQDVALRCDPISGHVSLYWYRQALGQGPEFLTYFNYEAQQDKSGLPNDRFSAERPEGSISTLTIQRTEQRDSAMYRCASSLVYRSKRYNEQFFGPGTRLTVL.

The CDR3 loop reads CASSLFAGDHQPQHF. CDR3 in DNA: TGTGCCAGCAGTTTATTTGCAGGGGACCATCAGCCCCAGCATTTT. The V and J genes are TRBV27 and TRBJ1-5, with TRBD1 as a possible D gene (6 bases). The germline V gene has CDR1 MNHEY and CDR2 SMNVEV (reference sequence). Between the trimmed V and J ends, which lost 1 base and 5 bases, there was a span of 12 bases. The CDR3 consists of 15 residues.

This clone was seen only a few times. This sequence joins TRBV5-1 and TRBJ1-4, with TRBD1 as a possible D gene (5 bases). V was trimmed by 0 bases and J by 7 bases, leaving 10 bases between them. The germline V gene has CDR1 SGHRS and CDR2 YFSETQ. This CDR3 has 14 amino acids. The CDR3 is CASSLVGGGEKLFF. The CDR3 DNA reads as TGCGCCAGCAGCTTGGTTGGGGGAGGTGAAAAACTGTTTTTT.

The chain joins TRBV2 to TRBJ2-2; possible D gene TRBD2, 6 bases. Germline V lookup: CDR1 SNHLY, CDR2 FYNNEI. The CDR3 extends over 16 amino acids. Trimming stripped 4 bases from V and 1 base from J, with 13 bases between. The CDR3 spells CASSVGGRGNTGELFF. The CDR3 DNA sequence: TGTGCCAGCAGTGTGGGAGGAAGGGGGAACACCGGGGAGCTGTTTTTT.

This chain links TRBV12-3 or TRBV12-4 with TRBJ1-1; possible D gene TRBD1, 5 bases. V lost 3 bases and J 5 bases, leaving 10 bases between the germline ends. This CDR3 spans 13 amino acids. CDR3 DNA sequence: TGTGCCAGCAGTTTCGGGGGTTATACTGAAGCTTTCTTT. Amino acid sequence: CASSFGGYTEAFF.

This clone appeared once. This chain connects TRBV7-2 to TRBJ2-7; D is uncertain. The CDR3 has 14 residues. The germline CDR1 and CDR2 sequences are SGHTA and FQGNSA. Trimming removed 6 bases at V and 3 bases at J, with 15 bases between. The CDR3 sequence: CASRAIDSFYEQYF. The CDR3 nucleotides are TGTGCCAGCAGAGCCATCGACTCATTCTACGAGCAGTACTTC.

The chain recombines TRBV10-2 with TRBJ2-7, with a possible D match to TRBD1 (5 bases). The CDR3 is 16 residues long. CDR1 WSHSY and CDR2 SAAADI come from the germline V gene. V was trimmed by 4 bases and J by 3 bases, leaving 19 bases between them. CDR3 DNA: TGCGCCAGCAGTGGCGGTTGGGGCAGGCCCTTCTACGAGCAGTACTTC. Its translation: CASSGGWGRPFYEQYF.

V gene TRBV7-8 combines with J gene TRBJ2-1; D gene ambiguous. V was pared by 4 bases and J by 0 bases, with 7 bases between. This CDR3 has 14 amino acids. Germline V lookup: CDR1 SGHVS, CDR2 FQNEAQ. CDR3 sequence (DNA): TGTGCCAGCAGCTCGACTTCCTCCTACAATGAGCAGTTCTTC. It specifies CASSSTSSYNEQFF.